The next 29 T cell receptor beta chains were all read from a single sample in a study of blood T cell repertoires in COVID-19. Libraries were prepared by immunoSEQ multiplex PCR; TCRdb keeps only in-frame clonotypes and omits some of them. Here the sample spans about 350,000 clones, 88% being singletons. Specimen: PBMCs or T cells enriched from blood (not recorded which). These receptor sequences come from a woman aged 25 to 39 who had been exposed to COVID-19.

This chain connects TRBV7-3 to TRBJ2-1; 8 positions match TRBD2. V trimming: 5 bases; J trimming: 1 base; junction bases outside the gene matches: 10. Germline assignment: CDR1 SGHTA and CDR2 FQGTGA. The CDR3 covers 17 residues. The CDR3 sequence is CASSPRPASGSYNEQFF. CDR3 nucleotides: TGTGCCAGCAGCCCCCGTCCGGCTAGCGGGTCCTACAATGAGCAGTTCTTC. The full variable domain, rest sourced from reference TRBV7-3 and TRBJ2-1, is GAGVSQTPSNKVTEKGKYVELRCDPISGHTALYWYRQSLGQGPEFLIYFQGTGAADDSGLPNDRFFAVRPEGSVSTLKIQRTERGDSAVYLCASSPRPASGSYNEQFFGPGTRLTVL.

The chain has TRBV7-3 and TRBJ1-1; no clear D. With 6 bases removed from V and 8 bases from J, the gap between germline ends came to 19 bases. CDR1 and CDR2 (germline): SGHTA, FQGTGA. The CDR3 sequence is 14 residues long. The CDR3 reads CASRYGSSPSEAFF. CDR3 coding DNA: TGTGCCAGCAGGTACGGGAGCTCGCCCTCGGAAGCTTTCTTT.

This sequence joins TRBV10-3 and TRBJ1-2; 7 nucleotides line up with TRBD1. J lost 7 bases, V lost 8 bases, and 7 bases had no gene match. The CDR3 covers 12 residues. Germline CDR1 and CDR2: ENHRY and SYGVKD. The CDR3 DNA reads as TGTGCCATCCGCCGGGACAGTTTTGGCTACACCTTC. Amino acids: CAIRRDSFGYTF.

CDR3 loop: CASSFEGPRPQHF. The CDR3 DNA follows: TGTGCCAGCAGTTTCGAGGGCCCAAGGCCCCAGCATTTT. The J gene is TRBJ1-5, the V gene TRBV12-3 or TRBV12-4; no clear D gene. Trimming took 3 bases from V and 9 from J, leaving 12 bases between them. This CDR3 has 13 residues.

The CDR3 loop reads CASSLRVRTATNSPLHF. The CDR3 nucleotides are TGTGCCAGCAGTTTACGGGTCCGGACAGCAACTAATTCACCCCTCCACTTT. V usage is TRBV27 and J usage is TRBJ1-6; D may be TRBD1 (6 bases). Deletions cut 2 bases from V and 6 bases from J, with 17 bases between. Germline-derived CDR1 and CDR2 are MNHEY and SMNVEV (reference sequence). This CDR3 has 17 residues.

This sequence joins TRBV7-3 and TRBJ2-5; 10 bases align to TRBD1. From germline, CDR1 is SGHTA and CDR2 FQGTGA. The ends lost 2 bases at V and 0 bases at J; junction bases unmatched: 3. The CDR3 length is 16 residues. CDR3 sequence: CASSLGQGGYQETQYF. CDR3 sequence (DNA): TGTGCCAGCAGCTTAGGACAGGGGGGCTACCAAGAGACCCAGTACTTC.

This chain uses TRBV6-5 with TRBJ1-3, with D hard to call. The CDR3 totals 15 residues. In germline, CDR1 is MNHEY, CDR2 SVGAGI. V was pared by 4 bases and J by 0 bases, with 10 bases between. For the CDR3, the DNA is TGTGCCAGCAGTTTAGGGAGGACCTCTGGAAACACCATATATTTT. This translates into CASSLGRTSGNTIYF.

The chain recombines TRBV6-5 with TRBJ1-1; 10 bases are a match to TRBD1. In germline, CDR1 is MNHEY, CDR2 SVGAGI. The CDR3 runs to 15 residues. The ends lost 7 bases at V and 7 bases at J; junction bases unmatched: 12. In DNA form, the CDR3 reads TGTGCCAGCACTAAGACAGGGGGCGCTGAGGTTGAAGCTTTCTTT. Translation gives CASTKTGGAEVEAFF.

The rearrangement joins TRBV3-1 (or the pseudogene TRBV3-2) to TRBJ1-2; D possibly corresponds to TRBD1 (5 bases). There are 15 residues in the CDR3. Germline CDR1 is LGHDT and CDR2 is YNNKEL (reference sequence). V dropped 4 bases and J dropped 7 bases, with 19 bases sitting between them. The CDR3 nucleotides read TGTGCCAGCAGCCCCACCTTGGGCCAGGGAGGTGGCTACACCTTC. Protein: CASSPTLGQGGGYTF.

This chain uses TRBV28 with TRBJ2-3; no clear D gene. The CDR3 runs to 11 residues. CDR1 is MDHEN, CDR2 SYDVKM, per germline. V was trimmed by 3 bases and J by 4 bases, leaving 2 bases between them. As DNA, the CDR3 is TGTGCCAGCAGTTTCGCAGATACGCAGTATTTT. Translation: CASSFADTQYF.

Details on this clone: At the DNA level, this CDR3 is encoded by other sequences in the same sample as well. The chain joins TRBV30 to TRBJ1-5; the D gene is possibly TRBD1 (5 bases). V was pared by 3 bases and J by 5 bases, with 11 bases between. Per the germline V gene, CDR1 is GTSNPN and CDR2 is SVGIG (reference sequence). This CDR3 is 13 amino acids long. CDR3 in amino acids: CAWRAGGDQPQHF. CDR3 sequence (DNA): TGTGCCTGGAGGGCGGGAGGGGATCAGCCCCAGCATTTT. Combining the CDR3 with reference TRBV30 and TRBJ1-5 gives the whole variable domain SQTIHQWPATLVQPVGSPLSLECTVEGTSNPNLYWYRQAAGRGLQLLFYSVGIGQISSEVPQNLSASRPQDRQFILSSKKLLLSDSGFYLCAWRAGGDQPQHFGDGTRLSIL.

The V gene is TRBV6-5, the J gene TRBJ2-2; 9 nucleotides line up with TRBD2. Germline V lookup: CDR1 MNHEY, CDR2 SVGAGI. Unmatched junction bases numbered 1, after V lost 2 bases and J lost 6 bases. This CDR3 region has 14 residues. The CDR3 reads CASSYGGRAGELFF. The CDR3 coding sequence is TGTGCCAGCAGTTACGGCGGGAGGGCCGGGGAGCTGTTTTTT.

V gene TRBV10-3 combines with J gene TRBJ2-1, with TRBD2 identical over 7 bases. Germline CDR1 and CDR2: ENHRY and SYGVKD. The CDR3 contains 13 residues. The V gene end was trimmed by 3 bases and the J gene end by 6 bases; junction bases not matched to a gene: 2. The CDR3 nucleotides read TGTGCCATCAGTGAAAAGCGGGGCAATGAGCAGTTCTTC. Its translation: CAISEKRGNEQFF.

The chain combines TRBV3-1 (or the pseudogene TRBV3-2) with TRBJ1-5; D is ambiguous. Germline assignment: CDR1 LGHDT and CDR2 YNNKEL (reference sequence). The CDR3 covers 14 residues. V was trimmed by 8 bases and J by 0 bases, leaving 11 bases between them. The CDR3 coding sequence is TGTGCCAGCGGAAAGGCGGATAGCAATCAGCCCCAGCATTTT. It encodes CASGKADSNQPQHF.

This chain connects TRBV10-1 to TRBJ2-2, with D unresolved. The germline V and J ends were trimmed by 2 bases and 4 bases, with 8 bases remaining between them. In germline, CDR1 is WNHNN, CDR2 SYGVQD (reference sequence). CDR3 length: 14 amino acids. The CDR3 sequence: CASSEGQITGELFF. The CDR3 DNA is TGCGCCAGCAGTGAGGGGCAGATCACCGGGGAGCTGTTTTTT.

This rearrangement joins TRBV12-5 to TRBJ1-1; D not certain. Trimming stripped 2 bases from V and 1 base from J, with 8 bases between. Germline values: CDR1 LGHNT, CDR2 FRNRAP. CDR3 length: 14 amino acids. The CDR3 DNA reads as TGTGCTAGTGGTTTGACAGATCCGAACACTGAAGCTTTCTTT. Translation: CASGLTDPNTEAFF. The full variable domain, with the rest looked up from reference TRBV12-5 and TRBJ1-1, is DARVTQTPRHKVTEMGQEVTMRCQPILGHNTVFWYRQTMMQGLELLAYFRNRAPLDDSGMPKDRFSAEMPDATLATLKIQPSEPRDSAVYFCASGLTDPNTEAFFGQGTRLTVV.

V and J are TRBV21-1 and TRBJ2-7; the table names TRBD1, a call not compared with the DNA. TRBV21-1 is flagged as a pseudogene. This CDR3 spans 15 amino acids. The CDR3 is CASSAPPGQSYEQYF. The CDR3 DNA reads as TGTGCCAGCAGCGCGCCGCCGGGACAAAGCTACGAGCAGTACTTC.

CDR3 in DNA: TGTGCCAGCAGCGTCGCGACAGGGGAGACTGAAGCTTTCTTT. As protein: CASSVATGETEAFF. The chain combines TRBV9 with TRBJ1-1; 8 bases align to TRBD1. V shed 2 bases and J 5 bases; nucleotides not matched to a gene: 5. The CDR3 has 14 amino acids. Germline V gene data show CDR1 as SGDLS and CDR2 as YYNGEE.

The chain couples TRBV18 to TRBJ2-2; 14 bases line up with TRBD2. The germline gives CDR1 KGHSH, CDR2 LQKENI. J gave up 4 bases and V 6 bases, and 10 bases lay outside the gene matches. The CDR3 covers 18 residues. DNA of the CDR3: TGTGCCAGCTCCCTACTGGGACTAGCGGGAGCTGGCACCGGGGAGCTGTTTTTT. It is translated as CASSLLGLAGAGTGELFF. Looking up the rest from reference TRBV18 and TRBJ2-2 gives the full variable domain: NAGVMQNPRHLVRRRGQEARLRCSPMKGHSHVYWYRQLPEEGLKFMVYLQKENIIDESGMPKERFSAEFPKEGPSILRIQQVVRGDSAAYFCASSLLGLAGAGTGELFFGEGSRLTVL.

The V gene is TRBV24-1, the J gene TRBJ2-3; D possibly corresponds to TRBD1 (6 bases). Trimming cost V 3 bases and J 4 bases, with 13 bases left between them. Germline loops: CDR1 KGHDR, CDR2 SFDVKD. The CDR3 loop spans 15 amino acids. The CDR3 DNA reads as TGTGCCACCAGTGATCCCTCGACAGGACCAGATACGCAGTATTTT. It encodes CATSDPSTGPDTQYF.

This clone was found once. V gene TRBV7-3 combines with J gene TRBJ2-5; 12 nucleotides align to TRBD2. Germline V gene sequence: CDR1 SGHTA, CDR2 FQGTGA. The CDR3 is 20 amino acids. V lost 2 bases, J lost 3 bases, and 16 bases stayed unmatched. CDR3 coding DNA: TGTGCCAGCAGCTTATCCACTAGCGGGAGGATACTCCGAGGGGAAGAGACCCAGTACTTC. Its translation: CASSLSTSGRILRGEETQYF.

This clone was found once. V usage is TRBV7-2 and J usage is TRBJ2-3; D is possibly TRBD2 (6 bases). Trimming shortened V by 3 bases and J by 2 bases, and 9 bases separated the two germline ends. The CDR3 loop spans 14 amino acids. The germline gives CDR1 SGHTA, CDR2 FQGNSA. CDR3 sequence (DNA): TGTGCCAGCAGCTTTGGGACTGACACAGATACGCAGTATTTT. This sequence encodes CASSFGTDTDTQYF.

The J gene is TRBJ2-1, the V gene TRBV7-6; weak D call: TRBD1 (7 bases). The germline CDR1 and CDR2 sequences are SGHVS and FNYEAQ. V gave up 0 bases and J gave up 3 bases, with 12 bases separating them. The CDR3 is 16 amino acids. The CDR3 DNA sequence: TGTGCCAGCAGCTTAGCGGGCCAGGGGGGCTACAATGAGCAGTTCTTC. It yields the protein CASSLAGQGGYNEQFF.

CDR3 sequence (DNA): TGTGCCAGCAGCTTCAGGCTAGCGGTATTAGGTGAGCAGTACTTC. It codes for CASSFRLAVLGEQYF. The J gene is TRBJ2-7, the V gene TRBV5-8, with 7 positions matching TRBD2. This CDR3 has 15 amino acids. Unmatched junction bases numbered 12, after V lost 2 bases and J lost 7 bases. Germline lookup yields CDR1 SGHTS and CDR2 YDEGEE.

The CDR3 DNA reads as TGTGCCAGCAGTCGTTTGCTAGTGAATCAGCCCCAGCATTTT. Translated, it gives CASSRLLVNQPQHF. The chain uses TRBV2 and TRBJ1-5; D is uncertain. V dropped 5 bases and J dropped 4 bases, with 12 bases sitting between them. Germline assignment: CDR1 SNHLY and CDR2 FYNNEI. The CDR3 runs 14 residues.

The chain links TRBV19 to TRBJ2-1, with TRBD2 matching 7 bases. J lost 7 bases, V lost 5 bases, and 11 bases had no gene match. From germline, CDR1 is LNHDA and CDR2 SQIVND (reference sequence). CDR3 length: 15 amino acids. CDR3 in DNA: TGTGCCAGTAGTGTCCTCGGGGGACTACAGAATGAGCAGTTCTTC. Translating gives CASSVLGGLQNEQFF.

The rearrangement uses TRBV28 and TRBJ1-2; D perhaps matches TRBD1 (6 bases). Germline CDR1 reads MDHEN; CDR2 reads SYDVKM. The V end lost 6 bases, the J end lost 4 bases, and 12 bases lay between the germline ends. The CDR3 loop spans 13 amino acids. For the CDR3, the DNA is TGTGCCAGCAGCCCCCGACAGGCCTATGGCTACACCTTC. This gives the protein CASSPRQAYGYTF.

The rearrangement uses TRBV28 and TRBJ2-7, with TRBD2 identical over 8 bases. The CDR3 consists of 15 residues. V lost 5 bases to trimming and J lost 5 bases; unmatched junction nucleotides: 11. Germline V gives CDR1 MDHEN, CDR2 SYDVKM. The CDR3 loop is CASSPVVGRDHEQYF. The CDR3, as DNA: TGTGCCAGCAGTCCCGTTGTCGGGAGGGACCACGAGCAGTACTTC. The full variable domain, completed using reference TRBV28 and TRBJ2-7, is DVKVTQSSRYLVKRTGEKVFLECVQDMDHENMFWYRQDPGLGLRLIYFSYDVKMKEKGDIPEGYSVSREKKERFSLILESASTNQTSMYLCASSPVVGRDHEQYFGPGTRLTVT.

This chain links TRBV28 with TRBJ1-3; tentatively, D is TRBD1 (6 bases). The CDR3 is 14 residues long. CDR1 and CDR2 from the germline V gene are MDHEN and SYDVKM. The ends were cut back, 5 bases at V and 5 bases at J, with 13 bases in the middle. CDR3 nucleotide sequence: TGTGCCAGCAGTAGGTCCAGGGGTCGAAACACCATATATTTT. It yields the protein CASSRSRGRNTIYF.